This note documents a single T cell receptor (beta chain) sequence. Per the original methods: It was from reference gene primer amplification that nucleated cell counts were estimated. Produced via immunoSEQ multiplex PCR; TCRdb's table is partial and in-frame only. D and trimming come from the DNA, and the V and J calls and clone size come from that table. Here the sample spans 180,000 or so clones, 78% being singletons. This sample was taken from a study of blood T cell repertoires in COVID-19. Background on the study: Acute and convalescent COVID-19 samples came from the United States, Italy and Spain. PBMCs, B-cell-depleted T cells, or T cells were the source of the cDNA or gDNA that made up the material.

CDR3 length equals 13 residues. Germline assignment: CDR1 MNHEY and CDR2 SMNVEV (reference sequence). Trimming took 7 bases from V and 3 from J, leaving 9 bases between them. The clonotype comes from an elderly woman with active or convalescent COVID-19. The material sequenced was peripheral blood. The chain is built from TRBV27 and TRBJ2-2; TRBD1 is a possible D gene (5 bases). In nucleotides, the CDR3 is TGTGCCAGCAAAGTCAGGGACACCGGGGAGCTGTTTTTT. It yields the protein CASKVRDTGELFF.